One and the same sample provided the 25 T cell receptor beta chains below, sequenced in a study of metastatic and nonmetastatic thyroid tumors. MiXCR was used by TCRdb to re-call the PCR reads. Among about 32,000 clones listed, around 20% were seen once. None of the patients had undergone any treatment ahead of thyroid surgery. The sequenced sample was blood. Source of these receptors: a female donor with papillary thyroid cancer or a benign thyroid nodule (not recorded which). Some clones in this sample may be carry-over from other donors' samples.

This clone was counted only a few times. It may be a read error: a sequence one base away is much more abundant. The conserved closing phenylalanine or tryptophan is absent in this CDR3, likely reflecting a read error. V usage is TRBV7-3 and J usage is TRBJ2-5, with no clear D. The CDR3 has 13 amino acids. Deletions cut 1 base from V and 4 bases from J, with 7 bases between. Germline V gives CDR1 SGHTA, CDR2 FQGTGA. The CDR3 region has the DNA TGTGCCAGCAGCTTAAGCGCAGGAGAGACCCAGTACCTC. Translating gives CASSLSAGETQYL.

This clone was detected only a few times. V gene TRBV28 combines with J gene TRBJ1-1; D perhaps matches TRBD1 (5 bases). The CDR3 has 16 amino acids. Germline CDR1 MDHEN, CDR2 SYDVKM. Trimming took 2 bases from V and 5 from J, leaving 18 bases between them. The CDR3 DNA is TGTGCCAGCAGTTTAGGGAGGGGCAGGGAGTCGACTGAAGCTTTCTTT. Residues: CASSLGRGRESTEAFF.

J is TRBJ2-1 and V is TRBV5-1; 15 nucleotides agree with TRBD2. The J segment lost 10 bases and the V segment lost 0 bases, leaving 5 bases of the junction unmatched. Germline CDR1 and CDR2: SGHRS and YFSETQ. This CDR3 comprises 16 residues. Here the CDR3 reads CASSLERTSGRGEQFF. CDR3 coding DNA: TGCGCCAGCAGCTTGGAGCGGACTAGCGGGAGGGGGGAGCAGTTCTTC.

Only a few counts were recorded for this clone. The chain employs TRBV3-1 and TRBJ1-5; D is possibly TRBD1 (5 bases). The ends were cut back, 6 bases at V and 3 bases at J, with 12 bases in the middle. Germline CDR1 is LGHDT and CDR2 is YNNKEL (reference sequence). The CDR3 spans 14 residues. The CDR3, as DNA: TGTGCCAGCAGTCTCGGAGGGACCAATCAGCCCCAGCATTTT. Amino acids: CASSLGGTNQPQHF.

In its sample, this clone was seen many times. The V gene is TRBV7-2, the J gene TRBJ2-1; 12 bases fit TRBD1. V was pared by 4 bases and J by 4 bases, with 11 bases of the junction left unmatched. Germline CDR1 reads SGHTA; CDR2 reads FQGNSA. The CDR3 totals 18 residues. CDR3 protein: CASSSGTGGGIRYNEQFF. The CDR3 bases are TGTGCCAGCAGCTCCGGGACAGGGGGCGGGATACGATACAATGAGCAGTTCTTC.

This clone was observed at least ten times. This sequence joins TRBV11-2 and TRBJ2-3; D ambiguous. From germline, CDR1 is SGHAT and CDR2 FQNNGV. Trimming cost V 5 bases and J 0 bases, with 12 bases left between them. This CDR3 has 15 residues. CDR3 nucleotide sequence: TGTGCCAGCAGCGTAGGTTACTCGAGCACAGATACGCAGTATTTT. It specifies CASSVGYSSTDTQYF.

This clone was counted ten times or more. V and J are TRBV14 and TRBJ1-2; 7 positions agree with TRBD1. CDR1 and CDR2 from the germline V gene are SGHDN and FVKESK. CDR3 length: 14 residues. The J segment lost 8 bases and the V segment lost 1 base, leaving 7 bases of the junction unmatched. As DNA, the CDR3 is TGTGCCAGCAGCCAAGTCGGGACAGTCGGCGGCTACACCTTC. This codes for CASSQVGTVGGYTF.

This clone appeared many times. The chain couples TRBV6-6 to TRBJ1-5; no definite D call. V lost 2 bases and J 2 bases, leaving 16 bases between the germline ends. The germline V gene encodes CDR1 MNHNY and CDR2 SVGAGI (reference sequence). The CDR3 is 17 amino acids. The CDR3 DNA reads TGTGCCAGCAGTTACCCTACCATGGGGTCGCGCAATCAGCCCCAGCATTTT. As protein: CASSYPTMGSRNQPQHF.

This clone was counted at least ten times. The chain joins TRBV5-1 to TRBJ2-1; TRBD2 aligns across 11 bases. J gave up 3 bases and V 8 bases, and 7 bases lay outside the gene matches. Germline V gene data show CDR1 as SGHRS and CDR2 as YFSETQ. The CDR3 runs to 15 residues. CDR3 sequence: CASSIAGGSYNEQFF. The CDR3 DNA is TGCGCCAGTTCCATAGCGGGAGGGAGCTACAATGAGCAGTTCTTC.

The V gene is TRBV6-1, the J gene TRBJ1-2, with D maybe TRBD1 (5 bases). Trimming took off 4 bases at V and 4 bases at J, with 16 bases between the two ends. The CDR3 spans 15 residues. The germline V gene encodes CDR1 MNHNS and CDR2 SASEGT. The CDR3 bases are TGTGCCAGCAGTGTGGGGCAGGGTGCTTCCTATGGCTACACCTTC. Protein product: CASSVGQGASYGYTF.

This chain connects TRBV4-1 to TRBJ1-6; a possible D gene is TRBD1 (6 bases). The V end was cut by 0 bases, the J end by 4 bases, with 10 bases between. The germline gives CDR1 MGHRA, CDR2 YSYEKL. CDR3 length: 16 residues. Here the CDR3 DNA reads TGCGCCAGCAGCCAAGATTATCAGGGGTATAATTCACCCCTCCACTTT. Translating it yields CASSQDYQGYNSPLHF.

The chain carries TRBV19 and TRBJ2-2; D gene ambiguous. This CDR3 is 14 amino acids long. V was clipped by 0 bases and J by 7 bases, with 9 bases between them. Germline CDR1 is LNHDA and CDR2 is SQIVND (reference sequence). This chain's CDR3 is CASSIDPRYGELFF. CDR3 bases: TGTGCCAGTAGTATAGATCCGAGGTACGGGGAGCTGTTTTTT.

Many counts were recorded for this clone. This chain joins TRBV5-1 and TRBJ2-7; no firm D call. V was pared by 3 bases and J by 2 bases, with 12 bases between. Germline loops: CDR1 SGHRS, CDR2 YFSETQ. The CDR3 contains 14 residues. In DNA form, the CDR3 reads TGCGCCAGCAGCTCTGGTGTGGGAACCTACGAGCAGTACTTC. It codes for CASSSGVGTYEQYF.

J is TRBJ2-7 and V is TRBV4-2; 8 bases line up with TRBD1. The CDR3 spans 15 residues. V trimming: 3 bases; J trimming: 0 bases; junction bases outside the gene matches: 4. The V gene's germline CDR1 is LGHNA and CDR2 YNFKEQ. The CDR3, as DNA: TGTGCCAGCAGCCAGGACAGGGCGGACTCCTACGAGCAGTACTTC. Translated, it gives CASSQDRADSYEQYF.

This clone turned up a few times. The J gene is TRBJ1-6, the V gene TRBV19, with D maybe TRBD1 (5 bases). This CDR3 comprises 15 residues. Trimming pared 6 bases from V and 6 bases from J, leaving 15 bases between. Germline assignment: CDR1 LNHDA and CDR2 SQIVND (reference sequence). The CDR3 is CASRELDTSNSPLHF. The CDR3 nucleotides are TGTGCCAGTAGGGAGCTGGACACCTCTAATTCACCCCTCCACTTT.

This clone came up many times. One junction end disagrees with the germline gene, perhaps due to a read error. The sample holds other DNA sequences that translate to the same CDR3. The rearrangement joins TRBV27 to TRBJ1-6, with a weak D call TRBD1 (5 bases). The germline V gene encodes CDR1 MNHEY and CDR2 SMNVEV (reference sequence). This CDR3 is built from 13 residues. The CDR3 nucleotides are TGTGCCAGCAGCAGGGTAGGCGGATCACCCCTCCATTTT. Translating gives CASSRVGGSPLHF.

This clone was seen just once. This sequence joins TRBV11-2 and TRBJ2-5, with 8 nucleotides matching TRBD2. The CDR3 is 15 amino acids. V dropped 3 bases and J dropped 1; count of bases not matched to a gene: 4. The V gene's germline CDR1 is SGHAT and CDR2 FQNNGV. The CDR3 reads CASSFPREVQETQYF. The DNA of the CDR3 is TGTGCCAGCAGCTTTCCGCGGGAGGTCCAAGAGACCCAGTACTTC.

The chain uses TRBV15 and TRBJ2-7, with 8 nucleotides matching TRBD2. CDR1 and CDR2 (germline): LNHNV, YYDKDF (reference sequence). The CDR3 covers 14 residues. Losses at the gene ends were 5 bases for V and 3 bases for J; bases not matched to a gene: 6. CDR3 amino acids: CATSSSGSLYEQYF. The CDR3 DNA reads TGTGCCACCAGCTCAAGCGGGAGTCTCTACGAGCAGTACTTC.

This clone has only a few counts. The chain has TRBV11-2 and TRBJ2-2, with 13 bases fitting TRBD2. The CDR3 is 16 amino acids. Looked up from germline, CDR1 is SGHAT and CDR2 is FQNNGV. Trimming removed 7 bases from V and 5 bases from J; junction bases left unmatched: 7. The CDR3 region has the DNA TGTGCCAGCACCTTGGGGACTAGCGGGAAGACCGGGGAGCTGTTTTTT. Amino acid sequence: CASTLGTSGKTGELFF.

The rearrangement links TRBV30 to TRBJ2-1; 7 bases agree with TRBD2. Trimming cost V 2 bases and J 10 bases; bases outside gene matches: 11. Germline V gene lookup returns CDR1 GTSNPN and CDR2 SVGIG (reference sequence). The CDR3 covers 14 residues. The CDR3: CAWSFRGSGSEQFF. The CDR3 DNA is TGTGCCTGGAGTTTTCGCGGGAGCGGAAGCGAGCAGTTCTTC.

This clone was found many times. V and J are TRBV5-1 and TRBJ1-6; the D gene is possibly TRBD1 (5 bases). Germline CDR1 reads SGHRS; CDR2 reads YFSETQ. V gave up 2 bases and J gave up 15 bases, with 18 bases separating them. This CDR3 has 14 residues. The CDR3 is CASSLDDSSFYLHF. The CDR3 nucleotides are TGCGCCAGCAGCTTAGACGACAGCAGTTTTTACCTCCACTTT.

This clone showed up just a few times. The gene calls are TRBV11-2 and TRBJ2-5; D unclear. V lost 2 bases to trimming and J lost 2 bases, with 12 bases between them. CDR1 and CDR2 from the germline V gene are SGHAT and FQNNGV. The CDR3 loop spans 15 amino acids. In DNA, the CDR3 is TGTGCCAGCAGCTTACGTCCCGCGGAACAAGAGACCCAGTACTTC. Residues: CASSLRPAEQETQYF. The variable domain in full, completed from reference TRBV11-2 and TRBJ2-5, reads EAGVAQSPRYKIIEKRQSVAFWCNPISGHATLYWYQQILGQGPKLLIQFQNNGVVDDSQLPKDRFSAERLKGVDSTLKIQPAKLEDSAVYLCASSLRPAEQETQYFGPGTRLLVL.

This clone was counted many times. The gene calls are TRBV5-1 and TRBJ2-5, with TRBD1 as a possible D gene (6 bases). Per the germline V gene, CDR1 is SGHRS and CDR2 is YFSETQ. CDR3 size: 15 residues. Trimming shortened V by 2 bases and J by 2 bases, and 13 bases separated the two germline ends. The CDR3 DNA follows: TGCGCCAGCAGCTTAAATGGACAGTTACAAGAGACCCAGTACTTC. Its protein is CASSLNGQLQETQYF.

The chain joins TRBV7-8 to TRBJ2-7; D unresolved. Germline CDR1 SGHVS, CDR2 FQNEAQ. V gave up 9 bases and J gave up 2 bases, with 14 bases separating them. This CDR3 spans 13 amino acids. Written as DNA, the CDR3 is TGTGCCAGTACAACCGGACGGACCTACGAGCAGTACTTC. Protein: CASTTGRTYEQYF.

The sample holds a few counts of this clone. The rearrangement joins TRBV6-1 to TRBJ2-2, with unresolved D. Trimming removed 0 bases at V and 3 bases at J, with 5 bases between. Germline CDR1 MNHNS, CDR2 SASEGT. The CDR3 runs to 14 residues. The CDR3: CASSEAPDTGELFF. The DNA of the CDR3 is TGTGCCAGCAGTGAAGCTCCGGACACCGGGGAGCTGTTTTTT.